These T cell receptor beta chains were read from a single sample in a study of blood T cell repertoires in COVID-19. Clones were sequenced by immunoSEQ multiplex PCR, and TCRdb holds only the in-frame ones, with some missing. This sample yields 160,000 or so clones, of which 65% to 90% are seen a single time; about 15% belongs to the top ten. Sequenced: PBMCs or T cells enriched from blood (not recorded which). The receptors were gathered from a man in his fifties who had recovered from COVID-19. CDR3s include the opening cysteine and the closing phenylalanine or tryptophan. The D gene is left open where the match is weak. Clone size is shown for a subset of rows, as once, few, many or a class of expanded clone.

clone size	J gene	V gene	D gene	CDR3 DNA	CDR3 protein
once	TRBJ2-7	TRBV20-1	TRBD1	TGCAGTGCTGCAGGGGGCGAGCAGTACTTC	CSAAGGEQYF
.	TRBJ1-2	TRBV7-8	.	TGTGCCAGCAGCTTAGCGGTACTGGGACTAGACTATGGCTACACCTTC	CASSLAVLGLDYGYTF
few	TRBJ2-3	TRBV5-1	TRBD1	TGCGCCAGCAGATTACAGGGGGCGGGAGATACGCAGTATTTT	CASRLQGAGDTQYF
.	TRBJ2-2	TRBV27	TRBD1	TGTGCCGTTCGTAGGACAGGGATCACCGGGGAGCTGTTTTTT	CAVRRTGITGELFF
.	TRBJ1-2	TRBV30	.	TGTGCCTGGAGTCCTTTAGCTGGCTACACCTTC	CAWSPLAGYTF
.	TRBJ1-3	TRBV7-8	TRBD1	TGTGCCAGCAGCATACGGGACAGGGTCGGAAACACCATATATTTT	CASSIRDRVGNTIYF
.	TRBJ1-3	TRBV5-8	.	TGTGCCAGCAGCCTTTCGGGGTCTGGAAACACCATATATTTT	CASSLSGSGNTIYF
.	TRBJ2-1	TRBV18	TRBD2	TGTGCCAGCTCACCGAACGGGGGGGCAAATGAGCAGTTCTTC	CASSPNGGANEQFF
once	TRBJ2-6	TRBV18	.	TGTGCCAGCTCACCCCCGGGCAGGGGATCAACTGGGGCCAACGTCCTGACTTTC	CASSPPGRGSTGANVLTF
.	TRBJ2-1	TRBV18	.	TGTGCCAGCTCACCGGGGCCCGGATACGGTGAGCAGTTCTTC	CASSPGPGYGEQFF
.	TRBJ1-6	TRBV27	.	TGTGCCAGCAGTTTTTGGGGGCTAGGTTCACCCCTCCACTTT	CASSFWGLGSPLHF
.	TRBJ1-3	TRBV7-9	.	TGTGCCAGCAGTTGGACAGATAACACCATATATTTT	CASSWTDNTIYF
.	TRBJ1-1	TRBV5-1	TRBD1	TGCGCCAGCAGCCCCGATGGCAACAGGGGCACTGAAGCTTTCTTT	CASSPDGNRGTEAFF
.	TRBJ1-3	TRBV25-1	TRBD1	TGTGCCAGCAGTGAACCCGGGACAGTGAACACCATATATTTT	CASSEPGTVNTIYF
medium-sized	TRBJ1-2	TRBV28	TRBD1	TGTGCCAGCAGTTTCTTGGACAGGAAGAACTATGGCTACACCTTC	CASSFLDRKNYGYTF
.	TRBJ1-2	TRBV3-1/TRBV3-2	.	TGTGCCAGCAGCCACTTTCAGGGGTCCCGAAACTATGGCTACACCTTC	CASSHFQGSRNYGYTF
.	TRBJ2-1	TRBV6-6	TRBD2	TGTGCCAGCAGTTACTCGAAGGCGGGGGGGGTTAATGAGCAGTTCTTC	CASSYSKAGGVNEQFF
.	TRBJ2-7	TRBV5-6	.	TGTGCCAGCAGCTTAACTCACGAGCAGTACTTC	CASSLTHEQYF
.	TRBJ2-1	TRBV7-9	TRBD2	TGTGCCAGCAGCGCGGGGGGGTCCAACAATGAGCAGTTCTTC	CASSAGGSNNEQFF
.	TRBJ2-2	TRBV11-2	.	TGTGCCAGCAGCTTAGAGCGAAACACCGGGGAGCTGTTTTTT	CASSLERNTGELFF
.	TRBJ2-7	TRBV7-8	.	TGTGCCAGCAGCCAACGGGAGTCGGCCCTCTACGAGCAGTACTTC	CASSQRESALYEQYF
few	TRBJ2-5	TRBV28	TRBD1	TGTGCCAGCAGACTTCTGAAGGGACAGGGGGTAAGAGAGACCCAGTACTTC	CASRLLKGQGVRETQYF
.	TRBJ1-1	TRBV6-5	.	TGTGCCAGCAGTCCGCAGATGAACACTGAAGCTTTCTTT	CASSPQMNTEAFF
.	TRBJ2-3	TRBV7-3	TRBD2	TGTGCCAGCAGCCCTACTAGCGGTGCTAGCACAGATACGCAGTATTTT	CASSPTSGASTDTQYF
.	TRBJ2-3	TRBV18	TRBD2	TGTGCCAGCTCACCGGGACTAGCGGGCCGGTCCACAGATACGCAGTATTTT	CASSPGLAGRSTDTQYF
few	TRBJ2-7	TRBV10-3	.	TGTGCCATCAGTGTAAACCGGGACTACGAGCAGTACTTC	CAISVNRDYEQYF
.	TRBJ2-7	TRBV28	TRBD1	TGTGCCAGCAGTTCCGGGACAGTTAGACCCTACGAGCAGTACTTC	CASSSGTVRPYEQYF
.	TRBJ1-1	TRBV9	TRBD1	TGTGCCAGCAGCGTAGCCGGGACAGGGTCCACTGAAGCTTTCTTT	CASSVAGTGSTEAFF
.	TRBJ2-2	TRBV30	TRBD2	TGTGCCTGGACTCCTCCGGGACTAGCGGGGTATAACACCGGGGAGCTGTTTTTT	CAWTPPGLAGYNTGELFF
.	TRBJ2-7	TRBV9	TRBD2	TGTGCCAGCAGCGAGACGCCAGAGCGGGGGCCCTCCTACGAGCAGTACTTC	CASSETPERGPSYEQYF
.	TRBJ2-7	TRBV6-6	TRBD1	TGTGCCAGCAGTTACTCCCCGACAGGGTCGTCCTACGAGCAGTACTTC	CASSYSPTGSSYEQYF
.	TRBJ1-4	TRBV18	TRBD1	TGTGCCAGCTCAGGCGGGACAGCCAGAAATGAAAAACTGTTTTTT	CASSGGTARNEKLFF
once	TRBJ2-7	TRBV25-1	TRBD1	TGTGCCAGCAGCCCCGTAGGGACAGGGAGCAGTCGCGAGCAGTACTTC	CASSPVGTGSSREQYF
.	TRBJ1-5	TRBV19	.	TGTGCCAGTAGTATTTATTTACAGGATAGCAATCAGCCCCAGCATTTT	CASSIYLQDSNQPQHF
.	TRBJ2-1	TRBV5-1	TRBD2	TGCGCCAGCAGCTTGGGCCGGTTAACTCGCGGGGGGTCCAGGGGATACAATGAGCAGTTCTTC	CASSLGRLTRGGSRGYNEQFF
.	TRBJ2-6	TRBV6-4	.	TGTGCCAGCAGTGACAACGGGAACTCTGGGGCCAACGTCCTGACTTTC	CASSDNGNSGANVLTF
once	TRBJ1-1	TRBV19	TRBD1	TGTGCCAGTAGTACGGACAGGGGGACTGAAGCTTTCTTT	CASSTDRGTEAFF
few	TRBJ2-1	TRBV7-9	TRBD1	TGTGCCAGCAGCTTGGCGGGACAGGGGAAAAATGAGCAGTTCTTC	CASSLAGQGKNEQFF
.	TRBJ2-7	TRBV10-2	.	TGCGCCAGCACCCCCCAGCGACAGGACCTCTCCTACGAGCAGTACTTC	CASTPQRQDLSYEQYF
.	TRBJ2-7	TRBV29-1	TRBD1	TGCAGCGTTGAAGCACAGGGGGGATACGAGCAGTACTTC	CSVEAQGGYEQYF
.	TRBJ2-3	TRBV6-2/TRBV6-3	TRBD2	TGTGCCAGCAGTTACAGCGGGGGCCTTAACACAGATACGCAGTATTTT	CASSYSGGLNTDTQYF
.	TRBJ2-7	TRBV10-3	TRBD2	TGTGCCATAGCGGGGTCCTACGAGCAGTACTTC	CAIAGSYEQYF
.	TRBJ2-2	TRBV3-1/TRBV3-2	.	TGTGCCAGCAGAACAGTCCCAGATACCGGGGAGCTGTTTTTT	CASRTVPDTGELFF
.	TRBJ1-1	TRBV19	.	TGTGCCAGTAGATGGGCAACCCACCTGAACACTGAAGCTTTCTTT	CASRWATHLNTEAFF
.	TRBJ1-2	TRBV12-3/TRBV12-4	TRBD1	TGTGCCAGCAGAAGGACAGGGGAGAGTGGCTACACCTTC	CASRRTGESGYTF